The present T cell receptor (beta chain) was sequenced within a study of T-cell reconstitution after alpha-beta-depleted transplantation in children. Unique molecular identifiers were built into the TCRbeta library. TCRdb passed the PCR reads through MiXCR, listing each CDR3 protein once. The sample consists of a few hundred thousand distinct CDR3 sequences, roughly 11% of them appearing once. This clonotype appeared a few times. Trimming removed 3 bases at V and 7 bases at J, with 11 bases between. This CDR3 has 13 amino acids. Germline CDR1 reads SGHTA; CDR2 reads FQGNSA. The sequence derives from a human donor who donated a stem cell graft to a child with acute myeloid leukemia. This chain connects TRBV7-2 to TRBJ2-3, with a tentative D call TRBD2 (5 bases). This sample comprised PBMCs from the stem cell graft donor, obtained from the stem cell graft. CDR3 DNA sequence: TGTGCCAGCAGCTTCGACCGGGATTATACGCAGTATTTT. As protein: CASSFDRDYTQYF. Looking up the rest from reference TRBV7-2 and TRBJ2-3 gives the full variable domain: GAGVSQSPSNKVTEKGKDVELRCDPISGHTALYWYRQSLGQGLEFLIYFQGNSAPDKSGLPSDRFSAERTGGSVSTLTIQRTQQEDSAVYLCASSFDRDYTQYFGPGTRLTVL.